The rows below give T cell receptor beta chains drawn from one sample of a study of neurological immune-mediated disorders. Using its own MiXCR run on the 5' RACE reads, TCRdb lists one record per CDR3 protein. This table has more than 75,000 distinct CDR3 sequences, roughly 3.5% appearing once. The sequenced sample was PBMCs. These receptors came from a woman aged 45-65 years with multiple sclerosis. CDR3s include the opening cysteine and the closing phenylalanine or tryptophan. The order of the fields is J gene, D gene, clone size, V gene, CDR3 protein, CDR3 DNA. D genes are given only for firm matches. A clone size is listed for some rows: how often the clone was seen (once, few, many), or a class if it is expanded.

J gene: TRBJ2-1
D gene: -
clone size: many
V gene: TRBV10-3
CDR3 protein: CAIGTAIQVDEQFF
CDR3 DNA: TGTGCCATCGGGACCGCCATCCAGGTCGATGAGCAGTTCTTC

J gene: TRBJ2-2
D gene: TRBD1
clone size: many
V gene: TRBV7-3
CDR3 protein: CASSLTRDRGLTGELFF
CDR3 DNA: TGTGCCAGCAGCTTAACAAGGGACAGGGGGCTGACCGGGGAGCTGTTTTTT

J gene: TRBJ1-4
D gene: TRBD1
clone size: many
V gene: TRBV29-1
CDR3 protein: CSVQRQGYEKLFF
CDR3 DNA: TGCAGCGTCCAGCGACAGGGCTATGAAAAACTGTTTTTT

J gene: TRBJ2-3
D gene: -
clone size: many
V gene: TRBV10-3
CDR3 protein: CAIRDGTSTDTQYF
CDR3 DNA: TGTGCCATCAGGGACGGTACCAGCACAGATACGCAGTATTTT

J gene: TRBJ2-5
D gene: -
clone size: many
V gene: TRBV5-1
CDR3 protein: CASSLSGRRQETQYF
CDR3 DNA: TGCGCCAGCAGCTTGTCGGGACGCAGACAAGAGACCCAGTACTTC

J gene: TRBJ2-1
D gene: -
clone size: -
V gene: TRBV4-3
CDR3 protein: CASSLRLAEYNEQFF
CDR3 DNA: TGCGCCAGCAGCCTTCGATTAGCGGAATACAATGAGCAGTTCTTC

J gene: TRBJ1-2
D gene: TRBD1
clone size: many
V gene: TRBV7-8
CDR3 protein: CASSLVRWDRLRGNYGYTF
CDR3 DNA: TGTGCCAGCAGCTTAGTGAGGTGGGACAGACTTAGGGGGAACTATGGCTACACCTTC

J gene: TRBJ2-1
D gene: -
clone size: few
V gene: TRBV20-1
CDR3 protein: CSARSQLNEQFF
CDR3 DNA: TGCAGTGCTAGGAGCCAACTTAATGAGCAGTTCTTC

J gene: TRBJ2-7
D gene: -
clone size: many
V gene: TRBV6-2/TRBV6-3
CDR3 protein: CASSLTETYEQYF
CDR3 DNA: TGTGCCAGCAGTCTAACAGAGACCTACGAGCAGTACTTC

J gene: TRBJ1-4
D gene: -
clone size: many
V gene: TRBV20-1
CDR3 protein: CSASRATNEKLFF
CDR3 DNA: TGCAGTGCTAGCCGGGCAACTAATGAAAAACTGTTTTTT

J gene: TRBJ1-6
D gene: -
clone size: many
V gene: TRBV20-1
CDR3 protein: CSARASDRLTNSPLHF
CDR3 DNA: TGCAGTGCTAGAGCCTCAGATCGCCTTACTAATTCACCCCTCCACTTT

J gene: TRBJ2-1
D gene: -
clone size: many
V gene: TRBV7-3
CDR3 protein: CASSPGLSPYNEQFF
CDR3 DNA: TGTGCCAGCAGCCCGGGACTCTCCCCCTACAATGAGCAGTTCTTC

J gene: TRBJ2-3
D gene: TRBD1
clone size: many
V gene: TRBV12-3/TRBV12-4
CDR3 protein: CASSPHPGQGATDTQYF
CDR3 DNA: TGTGCCAGCAGTCCGCACCCGGGACAGGGGGCAACAGATACGCAGTATTTT

J gene: TRBJ2-7
D gene: -
clone size: few
V gene: TRBV20-1
CDR3 protein: CSARRTASYEQYF
CDR3 DNA: TGCAGTGCTAGACGGACGGCCTCCTACGAGCAGTACTTC

J gene: TRBJ1-1
D gene: TRBD1
clone size: -
V gene: TRBV6-6
CDR3 protein: CASSYNPGQGKKELF
CDR3 DNA: TGTGCCAGCAGTTATAATCCGGGACAGGGGAAAAAAGAGCTCTTT

J gene: TRBJ2-7
D gene: -
clone size: -
V gene: TRBV7-2
CDR3 protein: CAGSPSPTNYYEQYF
CDR3 DNA: TGTGCCGGCAGCCCCAGCCCGACCAACTACTACGAGCAGTACTTC

J gene: TRBJ2-1
D gene: TRBD1
clone size: many
V gene: TRBV20-1
CDR3 protein: CSASGGRGLYNEQFF
CDR3 DNA: TGCAGTGCTAGCGGCGGCAGGGGGCTGTACAATGAGCAGTTCTTC

J gene: TRBJ2-3
D gene: TRBD2
clone size: many
V gene: TRBV20-1
CDR3 protein: CSARIPSASGLTDTQYF
CDR3 DNA: TGCAGTGCTAGAATTCCCTCGGCTAGCGGCCTCACAGATACGCAGTATTTT

J gene: TRBJ2-1
D gene: -
clone size: many
V gene: TRBV20-1
CDR3 protein: CSADRTVTEQFF
CDR3 DNA: TGCAGTGCCGATCGGACAGTTACCGAGCAGTTCTTC

J gene: TRBJ2-7
D gene: TRBD2
clone size: many
V gene: TRBV7-2
CDR3 protein: CASSSPPGGPGEQYF
CDR3 DNA: TGTGCCAGCAGCTCCCCACCGGGGGGGCCTGGCGAGCAGTACTTC

J gene: TRBJ2-1
D gene: TRBD1
clone size: many
V gene: TRBV20-1
CDR3 protein: CSAHRGYEEQFF
CDR3 DNA: TGCAGTGCTCACAGGGGATATGAGGAGCAGTTCTTC

J gene: TRBJ1-2
D gene: TRBD1
clone size: few
V gene: TRBV9
CDR3 protein: CASSGQGAIGYTF
CDR3 DNA: TGTGCCAGCAGCGGACAGGGGGCAATAGGCTACACCTTC

J gene: TRBJ1-6
D gene: -
clone size: many
V gene: TRBV20-1
CDR3 protein: CSARVVGTDNSPLHF
CDR3 DNA: TGCAGTGCTAGAGTTGTGGGGACGGATAATTCACCCCTCCACTTT

J gene: TRBJ2-3
D gene: -
clone size: many
V gene: TRBV12-3/TRBV12-4
CDR3 protein: CASHYRDTQYF
CDR3 DNA: TGTGCCAGCCATTACAGGGATACGCAGTATTTT

J gene: TRBJ2-7
D gene: -
clone size: many
V gene: TRBV5-6
CDR3 protein: CASSGISNEQYF
CDR3 DNA: TGTGCCAGCAGCGGAATTAGCAACGAGCAGTACTTC

J gene: TRBJ2-1
D gene: TRBD2
clone size: many
V gene: TRBV6-5
CDR3 protein: CASSYSGGSSYNEQFF
CDR3 DNA: TGTGCCAGCAGTTACTCGGGGGGGAGCTCCTACAATGAGCAGTTCTTC

J gene: TRBJ2-5
D gene: -
clone size: few
V gene: TRBV5-1
CDR3 protein: CASSLPETQYF
CDR3 DNA: TGCGCCAGCAGCCTTCCAGAGACCCAGTACTTC

J gene: TRBJ2-2
D gene: TRBD2
clone size: many
V gene: TRBV7-7
CDR3 protein: CASSLAGWDPYLANTGELFF
CDR3 DNA: TGTGCTAGCAGCTTAGCGGGCTGGGACCCGTACCTAGCGAACACCGGGGAGCTGTTTTTT

J gene: TRBJ2-7
D gene: -
clone size: many
V gene: TRBV27
CDR3 protein: CASSLTQGRYEQYF
CDR3 DNA: TGTGCCAGCAGCCTTACCCAGGGAAGGTACGAGCAGTACTTC

J gene: TRBJ1-2
D gene: -
clone size: many
V gene: TRBV20-1
CDR3 protein: CSARIPGNGYTF
CDR3 DNA: TGCAGTGCTAGAATACCCGGGAATGGCTACACCTTC

J gene: TRBJ2-5
D gene: -
clone size: many
V gene: TRBV20-1
CDR3 protein: CSARTGVYQETQYF
CDR3 DNA: TGCAGTGCTAGAACGGGGGTGTACCAAGAGACCCAGTACTTC

J gene: TRBJ2-3
D gene: TRBD2
clone size: many
V gene: TRBV20-1
CDR3 protein: CSAGGTSGGSTDTQYF
CDR3 DNA: TGCAGTGCTGGGGGGACTAGCGGGGGAAGCACAGATACGCAGTATTTT

J gene: TRBJ2-5
D gene: TRBD2
clone size: many
V gene: TRBV9
CDR3 protein: CASSGGGPGETQYF
CDR3 DNA: TGTGCCAGCAGCGGCGGGGGGCCGGGGGAGACCCAGTACTTC

J gene: TRBJ1-1
D gene: -
clone size: many
V gene: TRBV15
CDR3 protein: CATSRDNVDTEAFF
CDR3 DNA: TGTGCCACCAGCAGAGATAATGTGGACACTGAAGCTTTCTTT

J gene: TRBJ2-5
D gene: -
clone size: many
V gene: TRBV5-5
CDR3 protein: CASSYRGQQETQYF
CDR3 DNA: TGTGCCAGCAGCTATAGAGGACAGCAAGAGACCCAGTACTTC

J gene: TRBJ2-2
D gene: TRBD2
clone size: many
V gene: TRBV20-1
CDR3 protein: CSAPQRGTGELFF
CDR3 DNA: TGCAGTGCTCCCCAGCGGGGCACCGGGGAGCTGTTTTTT

J gene: TRBJ2-3
D gene: -
clone size: many
V gene: TRBV27
CDR3 protein: CASSLREQNTQYF
CDR3 DNA: TGTGCCAGCAGTTTAAGGGAACAGAATACGCAGTATTTT

J gene: TRBJ2-3
D gene: -
clone size: many
V gene: TRBV20-1
CDR3 protein: CSARDDSGVGPYTQYF
CDR3 DNA: TGCAGTGCTAGAGACGACTCGGGCGTGGGGCCCTATACGCAGTATTTT

J gene: TRBJ2-5
D gene: -
clone size: many
V gene: TRBV7-2
CDR3 protein: CASSLGGGGQTQYF
CDR3 DNA: TGTGCCAGCAGCTTAGGGGGCGGAGGCCAGACCCAGTACTTC

J gene: TRBJ2-4
D gene: TRBD1
clone size: many
V gene: TRBV20-1
CDR3 protein: CSVHRDRGLQYF
CDR3 DNA: TGCAGTGTTCACCGGGACAGGGGTCTTCAGTACTTC

J gene: TRBJ1-2
D gene: -
clone size: many
V gene: TRBV27
CDR3 protein: CASLFRDNDTTNYGYTF
CDR3 DNA: TGTGCCAGCCTTTTCCGGGACAACGATACTACTAACTATGGCTACACCTTC

J gene: TRBJ1-4
D gene: -
clone size: many
V gene: TRBV7-6
CDR3 protein: CASSQGTYELNEKLFF
CDR3 DNA: TGTGCCAGCAGCCAGGGGACATATGAACTTAATGAAAAACTGTTTTTT

J gene: TRBJ1-1
D gene: -
clone size: many
V gene: TRBV18
CDR3 protein: CASSPIAGEGTEAFF
CDR3 DNA: TGTGCCAGCTCACCAATCGCGGGGGAGGGGACTGAAGCTTTCTTT

J gene: TRBJ1-1
D gene: -
clone size: few
V gene: TRBV19
CDR3 protein: CASRRPGDNTEAFF
CDR3 DNA: TGTGCCAGTCGGAGGCCAGGGGACAACACTGAAGCTTTCTTT

J gene: TRBJ2-7
D gene: -
clone size: many
V gene: TRBV20-1
CDR3 protein: CSASQVSGDSAYEQYF
CDR3 DNA: TGCAGTGCTAGTCAAGTATCAGGGGACTCTGCCTACGAGCAGTACTTC

J gene: TRBJ1-2
D gene: -
clone size: many
V gene: TRBV7-6
CDR3 protein: CASSSGSGTYYGYTF
CDR3 DNA: TGTGCCAGCAGCTCTGGTAGCGGGACTTACTATGGCTACACCTTC

J gene: TRBJ2-7
D gene: -
clone size: many
V gene: TRBV15
CDR3 protein: CATSRPTVYEQYF
CDR3 DNA: TGTGCCACCAGCAGGCCGACAGTATACGAGCAGTACTTC

J gene: TRBJ2-1
D gene: TRBD2
clone size: many
V gene: TRBV7-6
CDR3 protein: CASSLSGASGPFYNEQFF
CDR3 DNA: TGTGCCAGCAGCTTATCAGGAGCTAGCGGGCCTTTTTACAATGAGCAGTTCTTC

J gene: TRBJ2-3
D gene: -
clone size: -
V gene: TRBV21-1
CDR3 protein: CASSKVSSGGVRDTQYF
CDR3 DNA: TGTGCCAGCAGCAAAGTCAGTAGCGGGGGGGTTAGGGATACGCAGTATTTT